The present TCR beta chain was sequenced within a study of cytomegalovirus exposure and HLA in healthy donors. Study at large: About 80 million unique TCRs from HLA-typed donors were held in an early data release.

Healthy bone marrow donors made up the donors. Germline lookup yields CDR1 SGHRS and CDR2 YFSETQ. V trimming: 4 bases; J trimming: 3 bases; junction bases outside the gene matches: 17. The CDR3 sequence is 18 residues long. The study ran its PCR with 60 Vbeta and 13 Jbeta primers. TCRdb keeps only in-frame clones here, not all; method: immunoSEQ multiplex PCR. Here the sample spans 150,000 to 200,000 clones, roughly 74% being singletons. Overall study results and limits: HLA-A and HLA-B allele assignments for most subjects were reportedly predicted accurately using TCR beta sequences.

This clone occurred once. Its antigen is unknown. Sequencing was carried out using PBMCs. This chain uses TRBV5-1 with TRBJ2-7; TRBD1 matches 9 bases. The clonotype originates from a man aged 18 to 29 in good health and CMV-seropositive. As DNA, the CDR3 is TGCGCCAGCAGCGGGTGGGGACAGGGTGACAATTTGGGCTACGAGCAGTACTTC. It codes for CASSGWGQGDNLGYEQYF.